These T cell receptor beta chains were read from a single sample in a study of blood T cell repertoires in COVID-19. Profiled with immunoSEQ multiplex PCR; TCRdb holds only in-frame clones, not every one. The sample yields around 250,000 clones, more than 75% seen once. Sequencing was carried out using peripheral blood. The receptors originated from a woman older than 75 with COVID-19, enrolled during active disease. CDR3s include the opening cysteine and the closing phenylalanine or tryptophan. Each record gives: D gene, CDR3 length, J gene, clone size, V gene, CDR3 protein, CDR3 DNA. The D gene is left open where the match is weak. Clone size is stated in some rows and not others, as once, few, many or a class when expanded.

TRBD1 12 TRBJ1-1 once TRBV5-5 CASSLDRVRAFF TGTGCCAGCAGCCTGGACAGGGTTCGAGCTTTCTTT
NA 15 TRBJ2-1 NA TRBV19 CASTLYQGSYNEQFF TGTGCCAGTACCTTATACCAGGGGTCCTACAATGAGCAGTTCTTC
NA 14 TRBJ2-7 NA TRBV2 CASSEIQGWGEQYF TGTGCCAGCAGTGAAATTCAGGGATGGGGCGAGCAGTACTTC
NA 15 TRBJ2-3 NA TRBV5-1 CASQRVRSIEDTQYF TGCGCCAGCCAACGAGTCCGCTCCATAGAAGATACGCAGTATTTT
NA 16 TRBJ1-3 NA TRBV18 CASSPDSAFSGNTIYF TGTGCCAGCTCGCCGGACAGTGCTTTCTCTGGAAACACCATATATTTT
NA 13 TRBJ1-6 once TRBV19 CASSIDRMSPLHF TGTGCCAGTAGTATCGACAGAATGTCACCCCTCCACTTT
NA 13 TRBJ1-1 NA TRBV10-3 CAIIPGPGGEAFF TGTGCCATCATCCCGGGTCCCGGAGGTGAAGCTTTCTTT
NA 14 TRBJ2-6 NA TRBV6-6 CASKVRAGANVLTF TGTGCCAGCAAGGTCAGGGCTGGGGCCAACGTCCTGACTTTC
TRBD1 14 TRBJ1-5 NA TRBV10-3 CAISDTGQDQPQHF TGTGCCATCAGTGATACCGGACAGGACCAGCCCCAGCATTTT
NA 13 TRBJ1-6 once TRBV6-4 CASSQRGSSPLHF TGTGCCAGCAGTCAACGGGGAAGTTCACCCCTCCACTTT
NA 11 TRBJ1-5 NA TRBV28 CASSYGQPQHF TGTGCCAGCAGTTACGGTCAGCCCCAGCATTTT
NA 12 TRBJ1-1 NA TRBV27 CASKRTNTEAFF TGTGCCAGCAAGCGGACGAACACTGAAGCTTTCTTT
NA 12 TRBJ1-2 NA TRBV2 CASSRQVFGYTF TGTGCCAGCAGTCGACAGGTCTTTGGCTACACCTTC
NA 15 TRBJ1-4 NA TRBV19 CASSITDRSNEKLFF TGTGCCAGTAGTATAACCGACAGGAGTAATGAAAAACTGTTTTTT
NA 13 TRBJ2-3 once TRBV7-2 CASSYSNTDTQYF TGTGCCAGCAGCTACAGTAACACAGATACGCAGTATTTT
NA 17 TRBJ2-2 NA TRBV11-2 CASSLVGRGQSTGELFF TGTGCCAGCAGCTTAGTGGGTCGCGGACAGAGCACCGGGGAGCTGTTTTTT
NA 15 TRBJ1-5 NA TRBV5-6 CASSFRGRSGQPQHF TGTGCCAGCAGCTTCAGGGGCCGCTCGGGTCAGCCCCAGCATTTT
NA 14 TRBJ2-3 few TRBV6-5 CASSPSGATDTQYF TGTGCCAGCAGTCCAAGTGGGGCCACAGATACGCAGTATTTT
TRBD2 15 TRBJ2-7 few TRBV5-1 CASSLTTSGTYEQYF TGCGCCAGCAGCTTGACTACTAGCGGGACCTACGAGCAGTACTTC
TRBD1 15 TRBJ1-4 once TRBV9 CASSGQGTTREKLFF TGTGCCAGCAGCGGACAGGGAACCACGCGTGAAAAACTGTTTTTT
NA 14 TRBJ1-2 NA TRBV15 CATSARSANYGYTF TGTGCCACCAGCGCTCGATCAGCTAACTATGGCTACACCTTC
NA 13 TRBJ1-2 NA TRBV19 CASSILQPSNYTF TGTGCCAGTAGTATTTTACAACCGTCGAACTACACCTTC
NA 15 TRBJ1-2 NA TRBV7-3 CASSRTGYEDYGYTF TGTGCCAGCAGCCGAACGGGGTACGAGGACTATGGCTACACCTTC
NA 11 TRBJ1-4 NA TRBV3-1/TRBV3-2 CASSLNEKLFF TGTGCCAGCAGCCTAAATGAAAAACTGTTTTTT
NA 15 TRBJ1-4 NA TRBV28 CASSLPQGLNEKLFF TGTGCCAGCAGTTTACCCCAGGGCCTTAATGAAAAACTGTTTTTT
NA 12 TRBJ1-3 NA TRBV29-1 CSVVRSGNTIYF TGCAGCGTTGTTCGTTCTGGAAACACCATATATTTT
TRBD2 14 TRBJ2-1 NA TRBV28 CASRPGTKKGEQFF TGTGCCAGCAGACCCGGGACTAAGAAAGGGGAGCAGTTCTTC
TRBD1 15 TRBJ1-2 NA TRBV5-1 CASSLGTWTGSGYTF TGCGCCAGCAGCTTGGGAACGTGGACAGGGTCCGGCTACACCTTC
TRBD1 16 TRBJ1-1 NA TRBV19 CASTPVGQLLNTEAFF TGTGCCAGTACCCCCGTGGGACAGCTATTGAACACTGAAGCTTTCTTT
NA 13 TRBJ1-1 NA TRBV7-9 CASSLAGNTEAFF TGTGCCAGCAGCTTGGCGGGGAACACTGAAGCTTTCTTT
TRBD2 16 TRBJ2-5 once TRBV19 CASSIDLWDYGETQYF TGTGCCAGTAGTATAGATTTGTGGGACTACGGAGAGACCCAGTACTTC
NA 12 TRBJ2-3 few TRBV7-9 CASSFLPDTQYF TGTGCCAGCAGCTTCCTTCCAGATACGCAGTATTTT
TRBD1 16 TRBJ2-3 few TRBV9 CASSVEGQGGTDTQYF TGTGCCAGCAGCGTAGAAGGACAGGGGGGGACAGATACGCAGTATTTT
NA 13 TRBJ1-2 NA TRBV5-1 CASSSDGLYGYTF TGCGCCAGCAGCTCGGACGGACTCTATGGCTACACCTTC
NA 15 TRBJ2-1 NA TRBV10-3 CAISPDGLGYNEQFF TGTGCCATCAGCCCAGACGGGTTGGGCTACAATGAGCAGTTCTTC
NA 14 TRBJ2-6 NA TRBV14 CASRASSGANVLTF TGTGCCAGCCGTGCTAGCTCTGGGGCCAACGTCCTGACTTTC
NA 13 TRBJ2-1 NA TRBV21-1 CASGGLVGDEQFF TGTGCCAGCGGAGGACTAGTTGGGGATGAGCAGTTCTTC
TRBD1 15 TRBJ1-1 NA TRBV19 CASSTGQGRFAEAFF TGTGCCAGTAGTACTGGACAGGGGAGGTTCGCTGAAGCTTTCTTT
TRBD1 14 TRBJ2-3 once TRBV29-1 CSVRPGQVEDTQYF TGCAGCGTTCGACCGGGACAGGTCGAAGATACGCAGTATTTT
NA 14 TRBJ1-1 NA TRBV11-2 CASSLNRAAPEAFF TGTGCCAGCAGCCTGAACAGGGCTGCCCCAGAAGCTTTCTTT
TRBD1 15 TRBJ1-2 NA TRBV3-1/TRBV3-2 CASSQGGQGVYGYTF TGTGCCAGCAGCCAAGGCGGACAGGGCGTGTATGGCTACACCTTC
TRBD2 13 TRBJ2-7 NA TRBV7-2 CATGPGGAYEQYF TGTGCCACCGGACCCGGGGGGGCCTACGAGCAGTACTTC
NA 12 TRBJ1-2 NA TRBV6-5 CASTEGAYGYTF TGTGCCAGCACCGAGGGAGCCTATGGCTACACCTTC
NA 14 TRBJ2-1 NA TRBV4-1 CASSQDPGRGEQFF TGCGCCAGCAGCCAAGATCCGGGTCGGGGTGAGCAGTTCTTC
NA 15 TRBJ1-4 NA TRBV6-5 CASRGGTATNEKLFF TGTGCCAGCAGGGGAGGGACGGCAACTAATGAAAAACTGTTTTTT
TRBD1 14 TRBJ1-1 NA TRBV18 CASALGQQNTEAFF TGTGCCAGCGCCTTGGGACAGCAAAACACTGAAGCTTTCTTT
NA 11 TRBJ1-2 once TRBV20-1 CRVGPSYGYTF TGCAGGGTGGGGCCTTCCTATGGCTACACCTTC
NA 13 TRBJ1-1 once TRBV3-1/TRBV3-2 CASSQGSDREAFF TGTGCCAGCAGCCAAGGCTCAGACAGGGAAGCTTTCTTT
TRBD2 17 TRBJ2-3 NA TRBV19 CASSIGWTSGGTDTQYF TGTGCCAGTAGTATCGGGTGGACTAGCGGGGGGACAGATACGCAGTATTTT
NA 15 TRBJ1-2 NA TRBV19 CASSIEGRGKDGYTF TGTGCCAGTAGTATAGAGGGCAGGGGCAAAGATGGCTACACCTTC
TRBD2 14 TRBJ2-7 once TRBV10-2 CASSLSGGSYEQYF TGCGCCAGCAGTCTTAGCGGGGGCTCCTACGAGCAGTACTTC
TRBD1 15 TRBJ2-1 NA TRBV19 CASSTPGQGYNEQFF TGTGCCAGTAGTACTCCGGGACAGGGGTACAATGAGCAGTTCTTC
TRBD2 15 TRBJ2-3 NA TRBV24-1 CATSDPSGGVDTQYF TGTGCCACCAGTGACCCTAGCGGGGGTGTTGATACGCAGTATTTT
TRBD1 17 TRBJ2-5 NA TRBV11-2 CASSLGVAGGLIETQYF TGTGCCAGCAGCTTAGGAGTGGCAGGGGGCTTGATAGAGACCCAGTACTTC
TRBD1 16 TRBJ2-5 NA TRBV6-2/TRBV6-3 CASSSYAGTAAETQYF TGTGCCAGCAGTTCCTATGCCGGGACAGCCGCAGAGACCCAGTACTTC
NA 14 TRBJ1-1 NA TRBV28 CASSYTGRWTEAFF TGTGCCAGCAGTTACACAGGGCGATGGACTGAAGCTTTCTTT
NA 13 TRBJ2-5 NA TRBV18 CASSPSRVETQYF TGTGCCAGCTCACCGTCGAGGGTGGAGACCCAGTACTTC